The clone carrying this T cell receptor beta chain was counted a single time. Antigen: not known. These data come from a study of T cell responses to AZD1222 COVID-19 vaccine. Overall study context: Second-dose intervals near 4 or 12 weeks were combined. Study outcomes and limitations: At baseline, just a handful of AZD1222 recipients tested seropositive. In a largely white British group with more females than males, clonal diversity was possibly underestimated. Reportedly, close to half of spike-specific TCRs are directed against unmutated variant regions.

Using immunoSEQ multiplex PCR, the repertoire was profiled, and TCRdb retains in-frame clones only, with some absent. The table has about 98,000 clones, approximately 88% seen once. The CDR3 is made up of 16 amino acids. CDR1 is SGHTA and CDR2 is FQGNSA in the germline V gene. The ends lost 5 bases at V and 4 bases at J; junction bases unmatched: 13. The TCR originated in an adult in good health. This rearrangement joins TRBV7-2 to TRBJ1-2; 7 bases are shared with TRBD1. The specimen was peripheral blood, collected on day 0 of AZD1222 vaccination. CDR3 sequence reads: CASSPDRASFGYGYTF. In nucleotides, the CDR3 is TGTGCCAGCAGCCCCGACAGGGCCTCATTCGGCTATGGCTACACCTTC.